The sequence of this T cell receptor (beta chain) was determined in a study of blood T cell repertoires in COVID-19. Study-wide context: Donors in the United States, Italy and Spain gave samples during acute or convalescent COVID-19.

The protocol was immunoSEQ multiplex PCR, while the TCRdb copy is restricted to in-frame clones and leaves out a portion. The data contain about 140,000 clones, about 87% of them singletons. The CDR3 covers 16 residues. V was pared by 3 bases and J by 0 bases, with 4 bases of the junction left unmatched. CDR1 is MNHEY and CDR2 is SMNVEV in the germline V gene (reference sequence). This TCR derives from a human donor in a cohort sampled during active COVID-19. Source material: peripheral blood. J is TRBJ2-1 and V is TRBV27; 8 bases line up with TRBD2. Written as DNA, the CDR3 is TGTGCCAGCAGTTTGATTAGCGGGGTCTCCTACAATGAGCAGTTCTTC. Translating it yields CASSLISGVSYNEQFF.